The entry below describes one T cell receptor (beta chain). One entry per CDR3 protein results from TCRdb running MiXCR on the reads. The sample records around 350,000 distinct CDR3 sequences, around a sixth being singletons. This sample was included in a study of T cell repertoires in cytomegalovirus infection. Germline CDR1 and CDR2: DFQATT and SNEGSKA (reference sequence). CDR3 length: 16 residues. V lost 3 bases to trimming and J lost 5 bases, with 20 bases between them. The chain joins TRBV20-1 to TRBJ1-5, with D perhaps matching TRBD1 (6 bases). This TCR derives from a human donor in good health (CMV status not recorded). Some clones in this sample may be carry-over from other donors' samples. The sequenced sample was PBMCs. The CDR3, as DNA: TGCAGTGCTAGGATTACGGCGGGACACCCATATCAGCCCCAGCATTTT. This encodes CSARITAGHPYQPQHF.